There are a few counts of the clone carrying this T cell receptor beta chain. The target antigen is unknown. The junction departs from germline at one end; a sequencing error may be responsible. The data originate from a study of T cells in Graves' hyperthyroidism and ophthalmopathy. Study overall: Peripheral blood was collected at initial diagnosis, before any treatment. Study-level points and caveats: Peripheral blood also featured most of the thyroid clonotypes expanded above 0.001.

The CDR3 is 16 amino acids. CDR1 SGDLS and CDR2 YYNGEE come from the germline V gene. Ophthalmopathy cases met thresholds of Clinical Activity Score at least 3, NOSPECS grade at least 4 and duration under 3 months. Every diagnosis used clinical symptoms, serum thyroxine and TRAb, thyroid ultrasound and orbital computed tomography. Authors of the study amplified TCR beta CDR3 regions from RNA transcripts. The TCR CDR3 first-round RT-PCR relied on the HTBI primer set. TCRdb reanalysed the multiplex PCR reads using MiXCR and keeps one entry per CDR3 protein. The table lists 550,000 to 600,000 distinct CDR3 sequences, 14% of them singletons.

The chain joins TRBV9 to TRBJ2-1; 12 positions agree with TRBD1. Source material: blood. The sequence came from a woman aged 18-29 years with Graves' ophthalmopathy. CDR3 sequence: CASGVHTGQGAYEQFF. For the CDR3, the DNA is TGTGCCAGCGGCGTTCATACGGGACAGGGGGCGTATGAGCAGTTCTTC.